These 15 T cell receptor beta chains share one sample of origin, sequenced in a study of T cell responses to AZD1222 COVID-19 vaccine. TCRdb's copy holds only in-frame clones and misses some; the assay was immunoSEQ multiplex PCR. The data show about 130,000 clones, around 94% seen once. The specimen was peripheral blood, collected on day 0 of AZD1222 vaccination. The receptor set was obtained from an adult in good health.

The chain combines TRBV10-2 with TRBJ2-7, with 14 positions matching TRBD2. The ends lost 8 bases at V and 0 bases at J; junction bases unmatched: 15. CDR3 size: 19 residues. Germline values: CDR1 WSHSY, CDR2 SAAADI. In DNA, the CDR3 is TGCGCCAGCGCCCTGCCGGGACTAGCGGGAGATGGGAGCTCCTACGAGCAGTACTTC. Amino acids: CASALPGLAGDGSSYEQYF.

CDR3 nucleotide sequence: TGCGCCAGCAGCACAACAGGTAGCTCTGGAAACACCATATATTTT. This encodes CASSTTGSSGNTIYF. This rearrangement joins TRBV5-1 to TRBJ1-3; maybe TRBD1 (5 bases). Trimming pared 4 bases from V and 0 bases from J, leaving 11 bases between. Germline CDR1 reads SGHRS; CDR2 reads YFSETQ. This CDR3 is built from 15 residues.

The CDR3 reads CSGGTGDYEQYF. CDR3 bases: TGCAGCGGGGGGACAGGGGATTACGAGCAGTACTTC. The rearrangement uses TRBV29-1 and TRBJ2-7; 10 bases are shared with TRBD1. The CDR3 is made up of 12 amino acids. The junction had 4 bases not matched to a gene; V was cut back by 7 bases and J by 4 bases. Germline CDR1 reads SQVTM; CDR2 reads ANQGSEA.

The CDR3 region is CASSIAREVSEAFF. In DNA, the CDR3 is TGTGCCAGTAGTATAGCCAGGGAGGTATCTGAAGCTTTCTTT. The chain is built from TRBV19 and TRBJ1-1, with D possibly TRBD1 on 5 matching bases. V shed 1 base and J shed 6 bases, with 12 bases lying between them. Germline CDR1 and CDR2: LNHDA and SQIVND (reference sequence). The CDR3 loop spans 14 amino acids.

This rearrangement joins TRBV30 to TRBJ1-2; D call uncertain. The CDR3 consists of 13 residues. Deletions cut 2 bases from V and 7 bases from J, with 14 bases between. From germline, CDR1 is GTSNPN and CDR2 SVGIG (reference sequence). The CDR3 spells CAWSTRVRGGYTF. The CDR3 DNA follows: TGTGCCTGGAGTACCCGGGTTCGTGGTGGCTACACCTTC.

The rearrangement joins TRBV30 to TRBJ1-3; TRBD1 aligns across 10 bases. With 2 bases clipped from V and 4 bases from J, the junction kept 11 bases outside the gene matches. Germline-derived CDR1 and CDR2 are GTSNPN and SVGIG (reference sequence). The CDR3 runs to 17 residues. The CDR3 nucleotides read TGTGCCTGGAGTCCCACCGGGACAGGGGTCTCCGGAAACACCATATATTTT. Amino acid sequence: CAWSPTGTGVSGNTIYF.

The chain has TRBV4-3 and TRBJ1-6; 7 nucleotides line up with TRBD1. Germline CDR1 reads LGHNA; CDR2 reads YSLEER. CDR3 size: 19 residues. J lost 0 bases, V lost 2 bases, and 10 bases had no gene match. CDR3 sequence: CASSQTPGQTSSYNSPLHF. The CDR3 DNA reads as TGCGCCAGCAGCCAAACACCGGGACAGACAAGCTCCTATAATTCACCCCTCCACTTT.

Here the CDR3 reads CASRNTGGSPEAFF. Here the CDR3 DNA reads TGTGCCAGCAGGAATACAGGGGGATCCCCTGAAGCTTTCTTT. J is TRBJ1-1 and V is TRBV6-5; TRBD1 agrees at 8 bases. Germline V gene lookup returns CDR1 MNHEY and CDR2 SVGAGI. CDR3 length: 14 residues. After removal of 6 bases from V and 6 bases from J, the junction contained 9 bases not matched to a gene.

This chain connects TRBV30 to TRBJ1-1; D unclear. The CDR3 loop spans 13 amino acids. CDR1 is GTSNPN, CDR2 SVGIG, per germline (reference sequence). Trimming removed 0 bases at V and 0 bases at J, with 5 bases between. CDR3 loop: CAWSVLMNTEAFF. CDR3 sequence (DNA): TGTGCCTGGAGTGTCTTAATGAACACTGAAGCTTTCTTT.

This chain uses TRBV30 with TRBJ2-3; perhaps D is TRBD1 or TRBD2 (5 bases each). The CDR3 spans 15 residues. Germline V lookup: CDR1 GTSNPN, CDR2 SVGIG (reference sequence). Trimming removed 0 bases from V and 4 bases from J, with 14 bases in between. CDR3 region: CAWSVFRRGADTQYF. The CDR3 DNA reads TGTGCCTGGAGTGTATTTAGGCGAGGGGCAGATACGCAGTATTTT.

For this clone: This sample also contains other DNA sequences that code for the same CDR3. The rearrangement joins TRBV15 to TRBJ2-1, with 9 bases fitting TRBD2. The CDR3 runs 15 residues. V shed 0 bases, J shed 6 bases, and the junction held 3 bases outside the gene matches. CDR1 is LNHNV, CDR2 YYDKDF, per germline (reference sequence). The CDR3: CATSREGLAVNEQFF. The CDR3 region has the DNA TGTGCCACCAGCAGAGAGGGACTAGCCGTCAATGAGCAGTTCTTC.

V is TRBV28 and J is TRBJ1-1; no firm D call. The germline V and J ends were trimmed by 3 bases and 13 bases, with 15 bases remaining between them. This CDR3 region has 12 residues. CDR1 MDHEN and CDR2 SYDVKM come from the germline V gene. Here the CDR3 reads CASSFGRQGGFF. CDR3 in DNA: TGTGCCAGCAGTTTCGGACGGCAAGGAGGTTTCTTT.

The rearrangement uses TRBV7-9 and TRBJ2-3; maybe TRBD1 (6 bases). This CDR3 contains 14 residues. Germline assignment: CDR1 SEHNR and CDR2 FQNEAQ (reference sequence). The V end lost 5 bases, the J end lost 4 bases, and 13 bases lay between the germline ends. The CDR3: CASSLEGVPDTQYF. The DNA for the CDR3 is TGTGCCAGCAGCCTTGAGGGGGTCCCAGATACGCAGTATTTT.

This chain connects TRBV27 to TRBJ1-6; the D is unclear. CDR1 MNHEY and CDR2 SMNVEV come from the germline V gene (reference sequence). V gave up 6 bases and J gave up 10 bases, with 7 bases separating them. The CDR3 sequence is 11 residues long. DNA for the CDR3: TGTGCCAGCAGCGCTAACTCACCCCTCCACTTT. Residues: CASSANSPLHF.

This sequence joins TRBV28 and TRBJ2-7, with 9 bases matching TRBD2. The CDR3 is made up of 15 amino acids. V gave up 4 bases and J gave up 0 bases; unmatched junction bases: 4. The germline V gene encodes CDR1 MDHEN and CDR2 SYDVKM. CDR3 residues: CASSSPAGGSYEQYF. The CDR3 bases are TGTGCCAGCAGTTCCCCAGCGGGAGGCTCCTACGAGCAGTACTTC.